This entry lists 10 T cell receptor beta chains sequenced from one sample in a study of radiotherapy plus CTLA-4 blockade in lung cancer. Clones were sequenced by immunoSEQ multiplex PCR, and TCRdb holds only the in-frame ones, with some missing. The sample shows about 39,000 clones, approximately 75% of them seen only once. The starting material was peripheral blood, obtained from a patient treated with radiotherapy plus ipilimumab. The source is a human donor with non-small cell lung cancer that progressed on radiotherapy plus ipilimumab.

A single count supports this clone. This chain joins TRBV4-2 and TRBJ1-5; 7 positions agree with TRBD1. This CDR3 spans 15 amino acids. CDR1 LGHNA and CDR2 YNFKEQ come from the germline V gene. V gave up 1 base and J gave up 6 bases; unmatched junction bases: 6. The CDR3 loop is CASSQGRPGGQPQHF. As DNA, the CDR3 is TGTGCCAGCAGCCAAGGCCGTCCAGGGGGTCAGCCCCAGCATTTT.

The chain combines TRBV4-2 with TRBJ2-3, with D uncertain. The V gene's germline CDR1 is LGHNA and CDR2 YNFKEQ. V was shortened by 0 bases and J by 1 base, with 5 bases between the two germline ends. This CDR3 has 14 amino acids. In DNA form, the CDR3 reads TGTGCCAGCAGCCAAGATACAGGCACAGATACGCAGTATTTT. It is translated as CASSQDTGTDTQYF.

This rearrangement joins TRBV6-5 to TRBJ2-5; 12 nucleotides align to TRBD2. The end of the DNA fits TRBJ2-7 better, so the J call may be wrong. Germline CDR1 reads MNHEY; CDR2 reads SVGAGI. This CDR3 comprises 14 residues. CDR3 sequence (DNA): TGTGCCAGCCTAGCGGGGGGGCCCCGGAACGAGCAGTACTTC. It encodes CASLAGGPRNEQYF.

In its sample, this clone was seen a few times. CDR3 in DNA: TGTGCCAGCAGAATACTGCTTGAGCCCCAGCATTTT. This gives the protein CASRILLEPQHF. The J gene is TRBJ1-5, the V gene TRBV2; D gene uncertain. Between the trimmed V and J ends, which lost 6 bases and 8 bases, there was a span of 11 bases. Germline V gives CDR1 SNHLY, CDR2 FYNNEI. This CDR3 has 12 residues.

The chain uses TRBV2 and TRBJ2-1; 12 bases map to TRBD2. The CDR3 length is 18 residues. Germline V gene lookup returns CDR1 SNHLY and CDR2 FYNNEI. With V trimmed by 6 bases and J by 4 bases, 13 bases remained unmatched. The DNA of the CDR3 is TGTGCCAGCAGGCAGACTAGCGGGGGCCCCAGGAAGTACAATGAGCAGTTCTTC. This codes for CASRQTSGGPRKYNEQFF.

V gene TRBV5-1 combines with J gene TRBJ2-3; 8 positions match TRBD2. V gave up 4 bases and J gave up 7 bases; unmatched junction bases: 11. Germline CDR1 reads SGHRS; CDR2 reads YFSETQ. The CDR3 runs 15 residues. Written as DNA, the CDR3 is TGCGCCAGCAGCATAATCGGGGGGGCCGGGTATACGCAGTATTTT. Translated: CASSIIGGAGYTQYF. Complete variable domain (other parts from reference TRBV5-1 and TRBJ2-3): KAGVTQTPRYLIKTRGQQVTLSCSPISGHRSVSWYQQTPGQGLQFLFEYFSETQRNKGNFPGRFSGRQFSNSRSEMNVSTLELGDSALYLCASSIIGGAGYTQYFGPGTRLTVL.

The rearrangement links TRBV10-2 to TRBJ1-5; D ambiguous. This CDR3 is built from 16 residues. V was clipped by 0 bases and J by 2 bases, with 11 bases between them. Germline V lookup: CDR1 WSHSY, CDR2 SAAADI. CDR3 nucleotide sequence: TGCGCCAGCAGTGAGTCTGGAGGGAGGCGCAATCAGCCCCAGCATTTT. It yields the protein CASSESGGRRNQPQHF.

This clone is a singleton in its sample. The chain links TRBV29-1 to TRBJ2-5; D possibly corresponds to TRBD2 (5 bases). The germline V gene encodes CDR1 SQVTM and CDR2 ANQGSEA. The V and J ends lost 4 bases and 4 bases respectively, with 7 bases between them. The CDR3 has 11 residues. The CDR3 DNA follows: TGCAGCGTTGTTGCGGGAGAGACCCAGTACTTC. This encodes CSVVAGETQYF.

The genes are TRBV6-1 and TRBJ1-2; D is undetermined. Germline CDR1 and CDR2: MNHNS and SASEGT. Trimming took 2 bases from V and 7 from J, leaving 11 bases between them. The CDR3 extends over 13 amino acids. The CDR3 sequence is CASSESPGIGYTF. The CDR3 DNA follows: TGTGCCAGCAGTGAATCACCGGGAATTGGCTACACCTTC.

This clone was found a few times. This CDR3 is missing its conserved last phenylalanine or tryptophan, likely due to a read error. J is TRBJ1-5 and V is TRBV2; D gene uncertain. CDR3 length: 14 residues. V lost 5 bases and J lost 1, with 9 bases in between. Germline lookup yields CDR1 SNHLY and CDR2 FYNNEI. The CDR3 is CASSSAASNQPQHS. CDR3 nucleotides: TGTGCCAGCAGTTCGGCGGCAAGCAATCAGCCCCAGCATTCT.